Each of the 12 T cell receptor beta chains below was sequenced from the same sample in a study of shared clonotypes between healthy human individuals. Assay used: immunoSEQ multiplex PCR; TCRdb lists only in-frame clones, some missing. The sample records approximately 2.4 million clones, nearly 97% being singletons. Sequencing was performed on naive CD4+ T cells sorted from blood. Subset indicated: CD45RA+ positively selected. Every receptor here comes from a man younger than 30 in good health.

The chain joins TRBV27 to TRBJ1-2, with D hard to call. Germline CDR1 and CDR2: MNHEY and SMNVEV (reference sequence). With 5 bases removed from V and 6 bases from J, the gap between germline ends came to 19 bases. This CDR3 has 15 amino acids. The DNA for the CDR3 is TGTGCCAGCAGTCCCACGTGGGCGGTAGTCGATGGCTACACCTTC. Amino acids: CASSPTWAVVDGYTF.

The genes are TRBV10-1 and TRBJ2-2, with D maybe TRBD2 (6 bases). Germline V gives CDR1 WNHNN, CDR2 SYGVQD (reference sequence). The CDR3 length is 13 residues. V gave up 7 bases and J gave up 4 bases, with 10 bases separating them. CDR3 loop: CASTAGPTGELFF. CDR3 DNA sequence: TGCGCCAGCACCGCGGGACCCACCGGGGAGCTGTTTTTT.

The V call is TRBV15, the J call TRBJ2-3; 11 nucleotides agree with TRBD2. The CDR3 has 17 amino acids. Trimming removed 3 bases from V and 0 bases from J; junction bases left unmatched: 5. Germline assignment: CDR1 LNHNV and CDR2 YYDKDF (reference sequence). The CDR3 loop reads CATSRGRLAGSTDTQYF. In DNA form, the CDR3 reads TGTGCCACCAGCAGGGGTCGACTAGCGGGGAGCACAGATACGCAGTATTTT.

This chain links TRBV11-2 with TRBJ2-7, with TRBD1 identical over 11 bases. The junction had 7 bases not matched to a gene; V was cut back by 5 bases and J by 4 bases. The CDR3 sequence is 15 residues long. The germline V gene has CDR1 SGHAT and CDR2 FQNNGV. This CDR3 reads CASSMGQGGYYEQYF. The CDR3 region has the DNA TGTGCCAGCAGCATGGGACAGGGGGGGTATTACGAGCAGTACTTC. Full variable domain (rest looked up from reference TRBV11-2 and TRBJ2-7): EAGVAQSPRYKIIEKRQSVAFWCNPISGHATLYWYQQILGQGPKLLIQFQNNGVVDDSQLPKDRFSAERLKGVDSTLKIQPAKLEDSAVYLCASSMGQGGYYEQYFGPGTRLTVT.

V and J are TRBV28 and TRBJ1-5; 10 nucleotides align to TRBD1. CDR3 length equals 14 residues. V shed 5 bases, J shed 13 bases, and the junction held 11 bases outside the gene matches. The germline V gene encodes CDR1 MDHEN and CDR2 SYDVKM. CDR3 region: CASSQTRTGGSQHF. For the CDR3, the DNA is TGTGCCAGCAGTCAGACCCGGACAGGGGGTTCACAGCATTTT.

The chain couples TRBV18 to TRBJ2-3; D gene ambiguous. Germline CDR1 and CDR2: KGHSH and LQKENI. V gave up 2 bases and J gave up 0 bases, with 9 bases separating them. CDR3 size: 15 residues. This CDR3 is CASSPGEQSTDTQYF. CDR3 nucleotide sequence: TGTGCCAGCTCACCAGGAGAACAAAGCACAGATACGCAGTATTTT.

CDR3 DNA sequence: TGTGCCAGCAGCCAAGATTTGGTACAGCCCCAGCATTTT. Its translation: CASSQDLVQPQHF. The chain combines TRBV14 with TRBJ1-5; D uncertain. CDR3 length: 13 residues. The germline CDR1 and CDR2 sequences are SGHDN and FVKESK. The V and J ends lost 0 bases and 7 bases respectively, with 7 bases between them.

The V gene is TRBV19, the J gene TRBJ2-1; no definite D call. Germline V lookup: CDR1 LNHDA, CDR2 SQIVND (reference sequence). With 7 bases removed from V and 5 bases from J, the gap between germline ends came to 21 bases. The CDR3 has 16 residues. The CDR3: CASTGSSLSQNNEQFF. The CDR3 DNA reads as TGTGCCAGTACGGGCAGCAGCCTAAGTCAGAACAATGAGCAGTTCTTC.

The chain carries TRBV7-8 and TRBJ1-5; D unresolved. The CDR3 spans 15 residues. Germline V gene data show CDR1 as SGHVS and CDR2 as FQNEAQ. The germline V and J ends were trimmed by 1 base and 2 bases, with 9 bases remaining between them. In DNA form, the CDR3 reads TGTGCCAGCAGCTTAGGGACCGGGGGCAATCAGCCCCAGCATTTT. This gives the protein CASSLGTGGNQPQHF.

The chain links TRBV10-3 to TRBJ2-2, with 8 positions matching TRBD1. V was clipped by 8 bases and J by 8 bases; unmatched bases: 13. The CDR3 is 15 residues long. Germline V gives CDR1 ENHRY, CDR2 SYGVKD. The CDR3 sequence is CAIYRTGTSWGELFF. In nucleotides, the CDR3 is TGTGCCATCTATCGGACAGGGACCTCATGGGGGGAGCTGTTTTTT.

CDR3 coding DNA: TGTGCCAGCAGTAATGGACACCTGAACACTGAAGCTTTCTTT. This gives the protein CASSNGHLNTEAFF. The chain recombines TRBV6-5 with TRBJ1-1, with D maybe TRBD1 (5 bases). The CDR3 is 14 residues long. Germline V gene data show CDR1 as MNHEY and CDR2 as SVGAGI. V was trimmed by 5 bases and J by 0 bases, leaving 10 bases between them.

The chain couples TRBV20-1 to TRBJ2-7; D uncertain. Germline assignment: CDR1 DFQATT and CDR2 SNEGSKA (reference sequence). V dropped 6 bases and J dropped 3 bases, with 9 bases sitting between them. The CDR3 consists of 11 residues. CDR3 loop: CSAVWGYEQYF. The DNA of the CDR3 is TGCAGTGCCGTTTGGGGCTACGAGCAGTACTTC.